One sample yielded the 2 T cell receptor beta chains listed below, sequenced in a study of cytomegalovirus exposure and HLA in healthy donors. The PCR ran on 60 Vbeta and 13 Jbeta primers. Repertoires were generated with immunoSEQ multiplex PCR, while TCRdb's copy carries only in-frame clones and drops some. The table has tens of thousands of clones, 70% to 85% seen once. The specimen sequenced was PBMCs. The receptors were sampled from a man in his forties or fifties in good health and CMV-seronegative.

This clone was detected a few times. J is TRBJ1-2 and V is TRBV11-2; no definite D call. Germline CDR1 and CDR2: SGHAT and FQNNGV. V was shortened by 6 bases and J by 7 bases, with 18 bases between the two germline ends. CDR3 size: 14 residues. The CDR3 DNA is TGTGCCAGCAGTCGGACTCTAGAGGCCCGTGGCTACACCTTC. Protein: CASSRTLEARGYTF. The complete variable domain, with remaining parts taken from reference TRBV11-2 and TRBJ1-2, reads EAGVAQSPRYKIIEKRQSVAFWCNPISGHATLYWYQQILGQGPKLLIQFQNNGVVDDSQLPKDRFSAERLKGVDSTLKIQPAKLEDSAVYLCASSRTLEARGYTFGSGTRLTVV.

V usage is TRBV2 and J usage is TRBJ2-2; 10 nucleotides line up with TRBD1. The germline V gene encodes CDR1 SNHLY and CDR2 FYNNEI. The CDR3 spans 18 residues. The J segment lost 4 bases and the V segment lost 6 bases, leaving 14 bases of the junction unmatched. The CDR3 nucleotides are TGTGCCAGCAGCCGACGGGACAGGGGAAAAGCGGCCACCGGGGAGCTGTTTTTT. The encoded protein is CASSRRDRGKAATGELFF.